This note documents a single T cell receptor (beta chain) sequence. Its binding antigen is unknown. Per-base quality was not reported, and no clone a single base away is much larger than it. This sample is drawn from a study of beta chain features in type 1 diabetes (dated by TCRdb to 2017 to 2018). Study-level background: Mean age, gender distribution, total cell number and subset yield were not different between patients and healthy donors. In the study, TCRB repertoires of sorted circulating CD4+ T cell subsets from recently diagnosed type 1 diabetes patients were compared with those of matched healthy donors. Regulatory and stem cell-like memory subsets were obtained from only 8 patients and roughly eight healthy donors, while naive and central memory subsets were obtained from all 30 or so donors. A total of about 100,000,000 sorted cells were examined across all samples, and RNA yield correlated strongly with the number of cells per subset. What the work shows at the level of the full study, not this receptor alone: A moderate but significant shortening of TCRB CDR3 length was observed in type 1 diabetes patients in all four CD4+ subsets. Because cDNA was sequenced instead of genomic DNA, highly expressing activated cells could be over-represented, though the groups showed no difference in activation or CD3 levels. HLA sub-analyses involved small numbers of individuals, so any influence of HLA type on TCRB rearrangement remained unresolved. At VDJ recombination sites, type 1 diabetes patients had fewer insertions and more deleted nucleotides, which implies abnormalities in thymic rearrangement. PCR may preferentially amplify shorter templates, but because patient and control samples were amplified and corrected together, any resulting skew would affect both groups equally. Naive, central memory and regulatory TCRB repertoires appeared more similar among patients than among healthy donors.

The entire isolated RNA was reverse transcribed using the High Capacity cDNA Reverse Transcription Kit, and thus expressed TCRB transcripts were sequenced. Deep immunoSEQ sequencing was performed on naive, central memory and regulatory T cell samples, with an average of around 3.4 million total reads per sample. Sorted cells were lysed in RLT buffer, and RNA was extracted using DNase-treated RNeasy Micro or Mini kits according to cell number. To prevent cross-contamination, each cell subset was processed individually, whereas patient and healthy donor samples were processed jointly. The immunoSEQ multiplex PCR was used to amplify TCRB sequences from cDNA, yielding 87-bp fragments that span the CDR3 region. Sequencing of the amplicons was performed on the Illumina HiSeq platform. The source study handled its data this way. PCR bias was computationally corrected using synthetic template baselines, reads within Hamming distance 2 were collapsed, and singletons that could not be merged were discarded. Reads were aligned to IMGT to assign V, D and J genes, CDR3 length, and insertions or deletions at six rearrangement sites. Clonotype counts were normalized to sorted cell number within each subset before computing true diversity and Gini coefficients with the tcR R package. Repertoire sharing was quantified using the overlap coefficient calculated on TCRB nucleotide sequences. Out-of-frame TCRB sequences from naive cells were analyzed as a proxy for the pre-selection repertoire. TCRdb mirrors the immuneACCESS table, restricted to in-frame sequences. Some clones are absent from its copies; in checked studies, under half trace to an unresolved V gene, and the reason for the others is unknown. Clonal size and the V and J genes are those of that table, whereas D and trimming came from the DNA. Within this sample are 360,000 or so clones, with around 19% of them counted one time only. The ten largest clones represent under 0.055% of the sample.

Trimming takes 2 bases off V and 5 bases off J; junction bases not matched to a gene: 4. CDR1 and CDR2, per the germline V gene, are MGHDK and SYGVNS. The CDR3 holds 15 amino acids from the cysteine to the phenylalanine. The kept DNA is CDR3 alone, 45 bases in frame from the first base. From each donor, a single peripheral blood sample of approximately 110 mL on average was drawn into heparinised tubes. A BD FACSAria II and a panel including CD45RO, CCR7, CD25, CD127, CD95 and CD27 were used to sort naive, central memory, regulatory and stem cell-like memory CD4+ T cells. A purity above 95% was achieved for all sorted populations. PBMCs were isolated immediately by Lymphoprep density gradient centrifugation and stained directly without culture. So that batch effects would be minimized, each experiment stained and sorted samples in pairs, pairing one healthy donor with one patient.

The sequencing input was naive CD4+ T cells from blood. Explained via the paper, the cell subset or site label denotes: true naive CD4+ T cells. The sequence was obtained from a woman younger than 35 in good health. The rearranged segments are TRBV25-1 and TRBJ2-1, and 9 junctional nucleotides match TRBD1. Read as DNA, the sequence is TGTGCCAGCAGTGAAACGAGACAGGGGGACAATGAGCAGTTCTTC. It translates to CASSETRQGDNEQFF.